The T cell receptor beta chain under discussion was sequenced for a study of T cell clonotyping in hematopoietic cell transplantation. Overall study context: Pretransplant recipient samples were taken after cytoreduction.

Study-wide findings and caveats: Broader posttransplant TCR repertoire diversity was predicted by graft donor and pretransplant recipient Inverse Simpson Index values.

Remarks on this clone: Antigen specificity is unknown.

TCRdb's copy holds only in-frame clones and misses some; the assay was immunoSEQ multiplex PCR. There are more than 9,000 clones in the sample; roughly 91% occur only once, and more than 13% lies in the top ten. Time point given: recipient sample about 28 days before transplant, after cytoreduction. Sequenced here: peripheral blood mononuclear cells, sampled before stem cell transplant. This clonotype was obtained from a woman between 45 and 65 years old with chronic myeloid leukemia. Some clones in this sample may be carry-over from other donors' samples.

CDR3 region: CASSYGDRKRETQYF. The CDR3 coding sequence is TGTGCCAGCAGTTACGGCGACCGTAAACGGGAGACCCAGTACTTC. The V and J genes are TRBV6-5 and TRBJ2-5; D is unresolved. The germline gives CDR1 MNHEY, CDR2 SVGAGI. The CDR3 covers 15 residues. V lost 2 bases and J lost 5, with 15 bases in between.